This entry lists 16 T cell receptor beta chains sequenced from one sample in a study of T-cell memory formation after mild COVID-19. TCRdb recomputed calls from the 5' RACE reads with MiXCR, one row per CDR3 protein. The sample includes around 250,000 distinct CDR3 sequences, approximately 15% of them seen just once. Sequences were obtained from PBMCs or a T cell subset sorted from them (not recorded which). The receptors shown here come from an adult woman who had mild COVID-19 (a few samples of this study predate the infection). Cell type and time point are not known.

This clonotype was found a few times. The J gene is TRBJ1-3, the V gene TRBV5-1; D gene unclear. The germline gives CDR1 SGHRS, CDR2 YFSETQ. V was trimmed by 1 base and J by 0 bases, leaving 8 bases between them. There are 15 residues in the CDR3. The DNA of the CDR3 is TGCGCCAGCAGCTTGCAGGCCAGCTCTGGAAACACCATATATTTT. Amino acids: CASSLQASSGNTIYF.

This clonotype was found a few times. V and J are TRBV12-3 or TRBV12-4 and TRBJ1-2, with D uncertain. The CDR3 covers 13 residues. V was clipped by 5 bases and J by 2 bases, with 9 bases between them. The CDR3 DNA follows: TGTGCCAGCAGTCACAGTCTAAACTATGGCTACACCTTC. This codes for CASSHSLNYGYTF.

This chain connects TRBV5-1 to TRBJ1-2, with 11 bases fitting TRBD1. This CDR3 comprises 15 residues. The V gene end was trimmed by 2 bases and the J gene end by 8 bases; junction bases not matched to a gene: 8. Germline V gene sequence: CDR1 SGHRS, CDR2 YFSETQ. DNA of the CDR3: TGCGCCAGCAGCTTCCTGGGACAGGGGGGTGAAGGCTACACCTTC. This codes for CASSFLGQGGEGYTF.

The chain has TRBV5-1 and TRBJ2-7; D is unresolved. This CDR3 is built from 13 residues. Germline CDR1 is SGHRS and CDR2 is YFSETQ. Trimming took off 4 bases at V and 0 bases at J, with 8 bases between the two ends. CDR3 sequence (DNA): TGCGCCAGCAGCGATGGAAGCTCCTACGAGCAGTACTTC. It codes for CASSDGSSYEQYF. Drawing the rest from reference TRBV5-1 and TRBJ2-7, the complete variable domain is KAGVTQTPRYLIKTRGQQVTLSCSPISGHRSVSWYQQTPGQGLQFLFEYFSETQRNKGNFPGRFSGRQFSNSRSEMNVSTLELGDSALYLCASSDGSSYEQYFGPGTRLTVT.

The rearrangement joins TRBV13 to TRBJ1-1; D is undetermined. Germline CDR1 and CDR2: PRHDT and FYEKMQ (reference sequence). V was trimmed by 3 bases and J by 2 bases, leaving 16 bases between them. This CDR3 is built from 16 residues. The CDR3 is CASSFKVFIANTEAFF. DNA for the CDR3: TGTGCCAGCAGCTTCAAAGTTTTTATAGCTAACACTGAAGCTTTCTTT.

This clonotype was picked up a small number of times. The chain employs TRBV2 and TRBJ1-2; D is unresolved. The CDR3 runs 11 residues. The V gene lost 2 bases and the J gene lost 6 bases, with 4 bases spanning the gap. Germline V gene lookup returns CDR1 SNHLY and CDR2 FYNNEI. Here the CDR3 reads CASSEMDGYTF. The DNA of the CDR3 is TGTGCCAGCAGTGAAATGGATGGCTACACCTTC. The full variable domain, its missing parts supplied by reference TRBV2 and TRBJ1-2, is EPEVTQTPSHQVTQMGQEVILRCVPISNHLYFYWYRQILGQKVEFLVSFYNNEISEKSEIFDDQFSVERPDGSNFTLKIRSTKLEDSAMYFCASSEMDGYTFGSGTRLTVV.

This chain links TRBV29-1 with TRBJ2-1; the D gene is possibly TRBD2 (6 bases). This CDR3 has 14 amino acids. CDR1 is SQVTM, CDR2 ANQGSEA, per germline. V was clipped by 7 bases and J by 6 bases, with 19 bases between them. This CDR3 is CSGQRESVINEQFF. CDR3 nucleotide sequence: TGCAGCGGCCAACGGGAGTCAGTGATCAATGAGCAGTTCTTC.

Of note for this clonotype: Just one base apart from a much larger clone, this may be a read error. The chain employs TRBV20-1 and TRBJ1-1, with 7 bases fitting TRBD1. The length of the CDR3 is 13 residues. The V and J ends lost 6 bases and 0 bases, in that order; junction bases with no gene match: 4. CDR1 DFQATT and CDR2 SNEGSKA come from the germline V gene (reference sequence). The CDR3 DNA follows: TGCAGTGCCTCGGGACAGATGAACACTGAAGCTTTCTTT. It codes for CSASGQMNTEAFF.

This clonotype has more than one count but fewer than ten. In DNA form, the CDR3 reads TGTGCCAGCAGTTCGGGAGCTAACTATGGCTACACCTTC. This codes for CASSSGANYGYTF. This chain links TRBV12-3 or TRBV12-4 with TRBJ1-2, with no clear D. CDR3 length: 13 residues. V was pared by 4 bases and J by 0 bases, with 6 bases between.

This chain uses TRBV27 with TRBJ1-2; maybe TRBD1 (6 bases). The CDR3 has 16 amino acids. V was trimmed by 2 bases and J by 4 bases, leaving 17 bases between them. Germline assignment: CDR1 MNHEY and CDR2 SMNVEV (reference sequence). This CDR3 reads CASSLKQGSFGYGYTF. The CDR3 bases are TGTGCCAGCAGTTTAAAACAGGGAAGTTTCGGCTATGGCTACACCTTC.

The chain carries TRBV2 and TRBJ2-5, with TRBD1 matching over 10 bases. Germline CDR1 reads SNHLY; CDR2 reads FYNNEI. The CDR3 is made up of 14 amino acids. Trimming removed 6 bases from V and 4 bases from J; junction bases left unmatched: 5. The chain's CDR3 is CASRWTGGGETQYF. The CDR3 bases are TGTGCCAGCAGGTGGACAGGGGGAGGAGAGACCCAGTACTTC. Together with reference TRBV2 and TRBJ2-5, the CDR3 gives the full variable domain: EPEVTQTPSHQVTQMGQEVILRCVPISNHLYFYWYRQILGQKVEFLVSFYNNEISEKSEIFDDQFSVERPDGSNFTLKIRSTKLEDSAMYFCASRWTGGGETQYFGPGTRLLVL.

This clonotype was counted a few times. The chain couples TRBV18 to TRBJ1-1; no clear D. With 2 bases removed from V and 6 bases from J, the gap between germline ends came to 13 bases. Germline V gene lookup returns CDR1 KGHSH and CDR2 LQKENI. This CDR3 spans 14 amino acids. The CDR3 DNA follows: TGTGCCAGCTCACCAAAGAGGGAACAATCTGAAGCTTTCTTT. Translation gives CASSPKREQSEAFF. Using reference TRBV18 and TRBJ1-1 for the parts outside the CDR3, the full variable domain is NAGVMQNPRHLVRRRGQEARLRCSPMKGHSHVYWYRQLPEEGLKFMVYLQKENIIDESGMPKERFSAEFPKEGPSILRIQQVVRGDSAAYFCASSPKREQSEAFFGQGTRLTVV.

This clonotype was observed at least ten times. This chain links TRBV11-2 with TRBJ2-5; 9 nucleotides line up with TRBD1. The V segment lost 0 bases and the J segment 6 bases; nucleotides outside the gene matches: 11. CDR3 length: 17 amino acids. Germline lookup yields CDR1 SGHAT and CDR2 FQNNGV. The CDR3 reads CASSLEGGTGSWQTQYF. In DNA, the CDR3 is TGTGCCAGCAGCTTAGAGGGAGGGACAGGGTCTTGGCAGACCCAGTACTTC.

This sequence joins TRBV5-1 and TRBJ1-1; D is undetermined. Germline CDR1 reads SGHRS; CDR2 reads YFSETQ. The CDR3 runs to 14 residues. Deletions cut 2 bases from V and 5 bases from J, with 13 bases between. CDR3 residues: CASSFTPGRTEAFF. The CDR3 nucleotides read TGCGCCAGCAGCTTCACCCCGGGTCGGACTGAAGCTTTCTTT.

The chain employs TRBV12-5 and TRBJ2-1, with a weak D call TRBD2 (7 bases). In germline, CDR1 is LGHNT, CDR2 FRNRAP. The CDR3 sequence is 14 residues long. Trimming cost V 4 bases and J 10 bases, with 17 bases left between them. The CDR3, as DNA: TGTGCTAGTGGTTCCACGAAGGAGGGGGGGGAGCAGTTCTTC. This codes for CASGSTKEGGEQFF.

This clonotype appeared many times. This chain links TRBV9 with TRBJ2-1, with 8 positions matching TRBD2. In germline, CDR1 is SGDLS, CDR2 YYNGEE. The CDR3 extends over 15 amino acids. Trimming at V came to 7 bases and at J to 6 bases, leaving 12 bases not matched to a gene. CDR3 loop: CASGGGLAGRNEQFF. Written as DNA, the CDR3 is TGTGCCAGCGGGGGAGGGCTAGCGGGCCGCAATGAGCAGTTCTTC.